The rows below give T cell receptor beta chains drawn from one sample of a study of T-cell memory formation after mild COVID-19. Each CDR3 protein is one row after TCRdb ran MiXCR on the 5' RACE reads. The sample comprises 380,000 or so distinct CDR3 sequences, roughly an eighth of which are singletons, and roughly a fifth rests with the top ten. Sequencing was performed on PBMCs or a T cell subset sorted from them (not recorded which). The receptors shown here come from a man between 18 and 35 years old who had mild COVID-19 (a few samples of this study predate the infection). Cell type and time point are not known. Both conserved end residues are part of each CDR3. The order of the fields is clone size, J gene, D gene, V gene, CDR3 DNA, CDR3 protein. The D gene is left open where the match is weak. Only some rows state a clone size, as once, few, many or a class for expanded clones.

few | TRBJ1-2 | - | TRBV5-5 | TGTGCCAGCACCGATAGGACGGGGAACTATGGCTACACCTTC | CASTDRTGNYGYTF
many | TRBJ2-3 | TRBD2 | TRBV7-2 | TGTGCCAGCCTGACTAGCGGGGGAACAGATACGCAGTATTTT | CASLTSGGTDTQYF
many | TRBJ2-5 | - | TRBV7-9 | TGTGCCAGCAGCTTAACCCGGTGGGAGACCCAGTACTTC | CASSLTRWETQYF
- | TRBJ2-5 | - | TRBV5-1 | TGCGCCAGCAGCTTTGGGGGGCCCCAAGAGACCCAGTACTTC | CASSFGGPQETQYF
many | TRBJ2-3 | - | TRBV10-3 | TGTGCCGCCAGCGCACAGGGGGGGACCACAGATACGCAGTATTTT | CAASAQGGTTDTQYF
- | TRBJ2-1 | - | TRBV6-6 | TGTGCCAGCAGTTACGTAACAGCCTCCTCCTACAATGAGCAGTTCTTC | CASSYVTASSYNEQFF
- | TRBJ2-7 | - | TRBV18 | TGTGCCAGCTCAATCGACAGAGAGCAGTACTTC | CASSIDREQYF
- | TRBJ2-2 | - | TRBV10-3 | TGTGCCATCAGTGAAGTGGGCACCGGGGAGCTGTTTTTT | CAISEVGTGELFF
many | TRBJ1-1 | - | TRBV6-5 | TGTGCCAGCAGTTACTCACGGGAGAACACTGAAGCTTTCTTT | CASSYSRENTEAFF
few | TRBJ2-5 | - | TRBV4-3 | TGCGCCAGCAGCCAAGATGGATCCCGGGGGCGGCAAGAGACCCAGTACTTC | CASSQDGSRGRQETQYF
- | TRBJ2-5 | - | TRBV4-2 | TGTGCCAGCAGCCAAGAGCTTGGCAGGACGAAGCCAGAGACCCAGTACTTC | CASSQELGRTKPETQYF
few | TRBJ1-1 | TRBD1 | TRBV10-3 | TGTGCCATCAGCGGGGACAGGGGGCGCGCCGAAGCTTTCTTT | CAISGDRGRAEAFF
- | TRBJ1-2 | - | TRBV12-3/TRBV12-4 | TGTGCCAGCGGAATAAGGGGTAACTATGGCTACACCTTC | CASGIRGNYGYTF
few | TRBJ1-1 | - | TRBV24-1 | TGTGCCACCAGTGATTCCCCTGATGAGGGGAACACTGAAGCTTTCTTT | CATSDSPDEGNTEAFF
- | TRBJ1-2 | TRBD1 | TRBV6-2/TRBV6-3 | TGTGCCAGCAGTTGGGACCAGACAGGGCCCGACTATGGCTACACCTTC | CASSWDQTGPDYGYTF
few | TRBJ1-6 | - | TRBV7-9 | TGTGCCAGCAGCTTAAGGACTCCAAGGGATTCACCCCTCCACTTT | CASSLRTPRDSPLHF
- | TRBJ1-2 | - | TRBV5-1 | TGCGCCAGCAGCTTGGATGACGTCGGTAACTATGGCTACACCTTC | CASSLDDVGNYGYTF
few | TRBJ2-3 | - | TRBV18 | TGTGCCAGCTCACCTCTCCGGGGGACAGATACGCAGTATTTT | CASSPLRGTDTQYF
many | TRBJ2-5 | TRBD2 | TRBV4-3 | TGCGCCAGCAGCCAAGGACTAGCGGGGCAAGAGACCCAGTACTTC | CASSQGLAGQETQYF
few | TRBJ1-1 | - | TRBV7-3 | TGTGCCAGCAGCTTAAATCCGGATAAAGGAACTGAAGCTTTCTTT | CASSLNPDKGTEAFF
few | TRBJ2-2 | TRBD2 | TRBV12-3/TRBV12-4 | TGTGCCAGCACCCCAGTCGGGGGGGGAGCGAACACCGGGGAGCTGTTTTTT | CASTPVGGGANTGELFF
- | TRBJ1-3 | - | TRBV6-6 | TGTGCCAGCAACGAAGGAGGGGCCTCTGGAAACACCATATATTTT | CASNEGGASGNTIYF
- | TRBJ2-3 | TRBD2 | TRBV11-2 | TGTGCCAGTCGGGGGGAGTCCTGGCATACGCAGTATTTT | CASRGESWHTQYF
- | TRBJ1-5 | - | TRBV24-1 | TGTGCCACCCCTTGCATCGCGGATCAGCCCCAGCATTTT | CATPCIADQPQHF
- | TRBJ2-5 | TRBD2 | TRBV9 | TGTGCCAGCAGCGTAGCGGGGGGGCGTCAAGAGACCCAGTACTTC | CASSVAGGRQETQYF
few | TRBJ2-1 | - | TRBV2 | TGTGCCAGCACACTGAGCTCCTACAATGAGCAGTTCTTC | CASTLSSYNEQFF
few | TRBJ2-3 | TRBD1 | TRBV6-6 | TGTGCCAGCAGTTACCAGGGGGCCATAGATACGCAGTATTTT | CASSYQGAIDTQYF
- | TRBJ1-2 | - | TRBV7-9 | TGTGCCAGCAGCCCCCCCGTGGGCAGCCAACCGACTTTCTATGGCTACACCTTC | CASSPPVGSQPTFYGYTF
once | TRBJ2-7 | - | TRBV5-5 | TGTGCCAGCAGCTTGGAGGGGGGGCACTACGAGCAGTACTTC | CASSLEGGHYEQYF
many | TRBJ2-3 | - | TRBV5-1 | TGCGCCAGCAGGGGCAGGCCGGGAGTAGATACGCAGTATTTT | CASRGRPGVDTQYF
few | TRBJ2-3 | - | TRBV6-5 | TGTGCCAGCAGTTACCGCCTTCCCACAGATACGCAGTATTTT | CASSYRLPTDTQYF
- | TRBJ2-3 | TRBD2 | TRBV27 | TGTGCCAGCAGTTTAGACGGGGGGGCCCCCTATACGCAGTATTTT | CASSLDGGAPYTQYF
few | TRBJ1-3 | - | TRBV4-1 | TGCGCCAGCAGCCAAGATTCGGGGCAGGTTTCAGGAAACACCATATATTTT | CASSQDSGQVSGNTIYF
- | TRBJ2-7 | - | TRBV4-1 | TGCGCCAGCAGCCGGGTCAGCGAGTGGGCCGAGCAGTACTTC | CASSRVSEWAEQYF
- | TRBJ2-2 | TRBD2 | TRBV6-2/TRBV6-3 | TGTGCCAGCAGAACCCCCAGCGGGGGGAACACCGGGGAGCTGTTTTTT | CASRTPSGGNTGELFF
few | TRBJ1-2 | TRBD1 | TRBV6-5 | TGTGCCAGCAGCCGTCGACAGGGGGGCTATGGCTACACCTTC | CASSRRQGGYGYTF
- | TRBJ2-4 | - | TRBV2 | TGTGCCAGCAGTGATATTGGGGACATTCAGTACTTC | CASSDIGDIQYF
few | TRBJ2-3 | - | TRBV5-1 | TGCGCCAGCACCGAAGGCTGGGGGAGGACAGATACGCAGTATTTT | CASTEGWGRTDTQYF
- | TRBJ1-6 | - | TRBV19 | TGTGCCAGTAGTACCCAGACGGGGCCCCTCCACTTT | CASSTQTGPLHF
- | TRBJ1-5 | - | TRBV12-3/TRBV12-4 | TGTGCCAGCAGCTACGGACTGACTTATAGCAATCAGCCCCAGCATTTT | CASSYGLTYSNQPQHF
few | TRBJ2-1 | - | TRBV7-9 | TGTGCCAGCAGCTTAGCGCTTGGGGGGATGCAGTTCTTC | CASSLALGGMQFF
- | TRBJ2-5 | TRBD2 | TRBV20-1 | TGCAGTGCTAGATATGGGGGACTAGCGGGGACCCTGGAGACCCAGTACTTC | CSARYGGLAGTLETQYF
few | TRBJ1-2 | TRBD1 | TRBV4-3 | TGCGCCAGCAGCCAAGAGTGGGAGGGGGCTGGCTATGGCTACACCTTC | CASSQEWEGAGYGYTF
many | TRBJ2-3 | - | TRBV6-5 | TGTGCCAGCCTCGACCCCCTGGGCACAGATACGCAGTATTTT | CASLDPLGTDTQYF
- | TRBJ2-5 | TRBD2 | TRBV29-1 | TGCAGCGTTGAGCAGCGGGGGTACCAAGAGACCCAGTACTTC | CSVEQRGYQETQYF
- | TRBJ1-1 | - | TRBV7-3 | TGTGCCAGCAGCCCAAAGCCCGAGTACACTGAAGCTTTCTTT | CASSPKPEYTEAFF
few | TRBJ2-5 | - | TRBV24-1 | TGTGCCACCAGGAGGTTCCCCTCCGCGGGGCCTCAAGAGACCCAGTACTTC | CATRRFPSAGPQETQYF
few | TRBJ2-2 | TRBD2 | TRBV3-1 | TGTGCCAGCAGGCCTCTAGCGGGGGTAACCGGGGAGCTGTTTTTT | CASRPLAGVTGELFF
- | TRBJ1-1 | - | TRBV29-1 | TGCAGCGTGACCTCAGGAGGCGCTGAAGCTTTCTTT | CSVTSGGAEAFF
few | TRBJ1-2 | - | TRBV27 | TGTGCCAGCAGTTTAAGTCCAGTCATCTATGGCTACACCTTC | CASSLSPVIYGYTF
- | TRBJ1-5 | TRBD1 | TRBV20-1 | TGCAGTGCTAGAGAAGGACAGGGGGCAAATCAGCCCCAGCATTTT | CSAREGQGANQPQHF